This T cell receptor beta chain was profiled in a study of control samples from healthy donors and cancer patients. Produced via immunoSEQ multiplex PCR; TCRdb's table is partial and in-frame only. The table lists roughly 120,000 clones, 80% to 90% of them singletons, with approximately 16% in the top ten. V was shortened by 3 bases and J by 5 bases, with 13 bases between the two germline ends. The CDR3 sequence is 14 residues long. Germline lookup yields CDR1 MNHEY and CDR2 SVGAGI. This receptor was taken from a woman aged 50 to 60 in good health. Sequenced material: blood. The chain is built from TRBV6-5 and TRBJ1-1; D is undetermined. The CDR3 is CASSYTSEATEAFF. In DNA, the CDR3 is TGTGCCAGCAGTTATACCAGTGAGGCGACTGAAGCTTTCTTT.